The T cell receptor (beta chain) described here comes from a study of blood T cell repertoires in COVID-19 (dated by TCRdb to 2018 to 2021). A note on the overall study: Samples from collaborators originated in the United States, Italy and Spain and spanned both the acute and convalescent phases of COVID-19. Where available, HLA class I and class II types were taken from metadata supplied by the sample provider and were not determined by assay-based typing. The repertoires were released in a freely available public database intended as a resource for research on the immune response to SARS-CoV-2. Subjects who had been exposed to COVID-19, were actively infected with it, or had recovered from it provided the deeply sampled blood TCRbeta repertoires that made up the dataset. The sample metadata nearly always contained a de-identified subject ID, COVID-19 status, age in years and sex. The samples were drawn from two sources: the first 160 participants of the ongoing ImmuneRACE study, and 950 to 1,500 subjects contributed by 6 global collaborators. The material from the prospective study consisted of cDNA or gDNA derived from T cells, B-cell-depleted T cells, or PBMCs. The paper as a whole reports these results and caveats: Clinical and demographic metadata were provided uncurated, with the amount varying by source and participant.

At one collaborating source in Seattle, patients were enrolled during active infection and were followed longitudinally through the course of disease. The collaborating institutions used their own protocols to collect whole blood in K2EDTA tubes. Collaborator samples were shipped for TCRbeta analysis as frozen whole blood, isolated PBMCs, or DNA extracted from either sample type. CDR1 and CDR2 are drawn from the germline V gene: SNHLY, FYNNEI. Ends trimmed: V by 6 bases, J by 5 bases; bases unmatched to a gene: 10. Inclusive of the bounding cysteine and phenylalanine, the CDR3 is 15 residues long. Of the read, only the CDR3 DNA is kept; its 45 bases are in frame from base 1. This clone occurred once. Its antigen is not yet known. No much larger clone is present one base from it, and per-base qualities are unavailable. TCRbeta CDR3 regions were amplified from genomic DNA using the immunoSEQ Assay, a bias-controlled multiplex PCR. For the original study's pipeline: The number of nucleated cells in each sample was estimated by amplification of reference gene primers within the assay. Sequence reads were collapsed and filtered to measure the absolute abundance of every unique TCRbeta CDR3 rearrangement. For each sample, productive Simpson clonality was calculated as the square root of Simpson's diversity index across productive rearrangements. TCRdb retrieved this table from immuneACCESS and kept in-frame rearrangements only. Not all clones are present; in checked studies, unresolved V genes account for under half, and no reason is known for the remainder. Clone size and the V and J calls come from that table; the DNA yielded D and trimming. Within this sample are 200,000 to 250,000 clones, with 83% of them counted one time only. Together, the top ten hold 1.3% of the sample.

This clonotype was obtained from a woman aged 30 to 39 with COVID-19, enrolled during active disease. The sequence links TRBV2 to TRBJ1-1; the central 9 bases match TRBD1. Sample: peripheral blood. The DNA reads TGTGCCAGCAGGGACCAACAGGGGGCCGTGACTGAAGCTTTCTTT. Translated, this is CASRDQQGAVTEAFF.